This T cell receptor beta chain stems from a study of T cells in Graves' hyperthyroidism and ophthalmopathy. Amplification of TCR beta CDR3 regions was performed using RNA transcripts as template. When the TCR CDR3 underwent first-round RT-PCR, the HTBI primer set was used. TCRdb re-derived calls from the multiplex PCR reads in MiXCR, one entry per CDR3 protein. In the table there are 300,000 to 450,000 distinct CDR3 sequences, approximately 14% of which are singletons. This CDR3 is built from 15 residues. From germline, CDR1 is SGHAT and CDR2 FQNNGV. Trimming cost V 4 bases and J 3 bases, with 12 bases left between them. This clonotype was counted at least ten times.

Input material: blood. This TCR was recovered from a woman between 18 and 29 years old with Graves' hyperthyroidism that later progressed to Graves' ophthalmopathy. The rearrangement uses TRBV11-2 and TRBJ2-2, with D possibly TRBD1 on 6 matching bases. In DNA form, the CDR3 reads TGTGCCAGCAGCTGGGACAAGCGGTACACCGGGGAGCTGTTTTTT. The encoded protein is CASSWDKRYTGELFF.